The 17 T cell receptor beta chains below come from one sample, sequenced in a study of ipilimumab plus nivolumab after autologous stem cell transplantation. TCRdb keeps only in-frame clones here, not all; method: immunoSEQ multiplex PCR. The sample consists of tens of thousands of clones, under 85% of them appearing once. The sequencing used PBMCs, collected in a trial of ipilimumab plus nivolumab as post-transplant consolidation. The source of these receptors is a male donor with diffuse large B-cell lymphoma.

The chain has TRBV4-1 and TRBJ1-2; D is ambiguous. Germline-derived CDR1 and CDR2 are MGHRA and YSYEKL. V was cut by 0 bases and J by 8 bases, with 19 bases left in between. The CDR3 spans 16 residues. The CDR3 region has the DNA TGCGCCAGCAGCCAAGAAGAGGGCCCCGATTTAGGGGGCTACACCTTC. Encoded protein: CASSQEEGPDLGGYTF.

In DNA, the CDR3 is TGTGCCAGCAGCGTAGGTTTAGCGGGGGGTTCAGATACGCAGTATTTT. Translated: CASSVGLAGGSDTQYF. The chain joins TRBV9 to TRBJ2-3; the match to TRBD2 covers 10 bases. The CDR3 is 16 residues long. With V trimmed by 0 bases and J by 4 bases, 5 bases remained unmatched. Germline CDR1 and CDR2: SGDLS and YYNGEE.

The gene calls are TRBV7-9 and TRBJ1-2; D uncertain. CDR3 size: 15 residues. V was cut by 2 bases and J by 7 bases, with 17 bases left in between. Germline CDR1 and CDR2: SEHNR and FQNEAQ (reference sequence). CDR3 sequence (DNA): TGTGCCAGCAGCTTACGTGGCGGTAAAGACGGTGGCTACACCTTC. This encodes CASSLRGGKDGGYTF.

J is TRBJ1-2 and V is TRBV29-1; 10 bases are a match to TRBD1. V gave up 7 bases and J gave up 4 bases; unmatched junction bases: 12. CDR1 SQVTM and CDR2 ANQGSEA come from the germline V gene. The CDR3 covers 15 residues. The DNA for the CDR3 is TGCAGCGCACCCGCCGGGACAGGGGCGATCTATGGCTACACCTTC. Translation gives CSAPAGTGAIYGYTF.

The J gene is TRBJ1-5, the V gene TRBV30; D uncertain. The CDR3 runs to 13 residues. CDR1 and CDR2 from the germline V gene are GTSNPN and SVGIG (reference sequence). The germline V and J ends were trimmed by 4 bases and 2 bases, with 9 bases remaining between them. In DNA form, the CDR3 reads TGTGCCTGGAACGCGGGTGGCAATCAGCCCCAGCATTTT. It translates to CAWNAGGNQPQHF.

The chain links TRBV29-1 to TRBJ2-7; no clear D. Trimming left V 1 base short and J 2 bases short, with 9 bases between. The CDR3 covers 13 residues. The germline V gene encodes CDR1 SQVTM and CDR2 ANQGSEA. The CDR3 nucleotides are TGCAGCGTTGAAGGTCCGCAAACCTACGAGCAGTACTTC. Amino acid sequence: CSVEGPQTYEQYF.

V is TRBV29-1 and J is TRBJ1-1, with D uncertain. The CDR3 has 13 amino acids. Germline CDR1 is SQVTM and CDR2 is ANQGSEA. The V end was cut by 7 bases, the J end by 2 bases, with 14 bases between. CDR3 residues: CSAKFRSNTEAFF. Written as DNA, the CDR3 is TGCAGCGCGAAATTCAGGTCTAACACTGAAGCTTTCTTT.

The sample holds a few counts of this clone. This sequence joins TRBV7-9 and TRBJ1-2; 10 positions agree with TRBD1. The CDR3 is 15 residues long. V dropped 3 bases and J dropped 7; count of bases not matched to a gene: 8. CDR1 is SEHNR and CDR2 is FQNEAQ in the germline V gene (reference sequence). CDR3: CASSFAGQGIGGYTF. The CDR3 nucleotides read TGTGCCAGCAGCTTTGCGGGACAGGGGATTGGTGGCTACACCTTC.

V usage is TRBV4-1 and J usage is TRBJ1-2; D might be TRBD1 (6 bases). The CDR3 is made up of 17 amino acids. CDR1 is MGHRA, CDR2 YSYEKL, per germline. V was clipped by 1 base and J by 3 bases, with 18 bases between them. The CDR3 loop reads CASSQGPGGAIYYGYTF. The DNA for the CDR3 is TGCGCCAGCAGCCAAGGGCCGGGGGGCGCGATCTACTATGGCTACACCTTC.

The sample holds a few counts of this clone. The chain uses TRBV7-2 and TRBJ1-2; the D gene is possibly TRBD1 (6 bases). V was cut by 3 bases and J by 5 bases, with 22 bases left in between. Germline lookup yields CDR1 SGHTA and CDR2 FQGNSA. The CDR3 loop spans 17 amino acids. CDR3: CASSFDRQGGFDYGYTF. The CDR3 bases are TGTGCCAGCAGCTTTGACAGGCAAGGCGGGTTCGATTATGGCTACACCTTC.

The chain is built from TRBV19 and TRBJ1-5; tentative D call: TRBD1 (5 bases). The CDR3 totals 14 residues. The germline gives CDR1 LNHDA, CDR2 SQIVND (reference sequence). Trimming took off 3 bases at V and 5 bases at J, with 11 bases between the two ends. The CDR3 nucleotides read TGTGCCAGTAGTATCCAGGGCAGGGATCAGCCCCAGCATTTT. This translates into CASSIQGRDQPQHF.

This chain joins TRBV9 and TRBJ1-2, with D possibly being TRBD1 (5 bases). The ends were cut back, 2 bases at V and 0 bases at J, with 14 bases in the middle. There are 16 residues in the CDR3. Germline V lookup: CDR1 SGDLS, CDR2 YYNGEE. The CDR3 coding sequence is TGTGCCAGCAGCGTGGGACCTCTTGACTCTAACTATGGCTACACCTTC. Translating gives CASSVGPLDSNYGYTF. Variable domain in full (rest from reference TRBV9 and TRBJ1-2): DSGVTQTPKHLITATGQRVTLRCSPRSGDLSVYWYQQSLDQGLQFLIQYYNGEERAKGNILERFSAQQFPDLHSELNLSSLELGDSALYFCASSVGPLDSNYGYTFGSGTRLTVV.

The chain recombines TRBV5-1 with TRBJ1-3; 8 nucleotides agree with TRBD1. The CDR3 has 16 residues. V gave up 2 bases and J gave up 4 bases; unmatched junction bases: 8. From germline, CDR1 is SGHRS and CDR2 YFSETQ. CDR3 amino acids: CASSFLGQGRGNTIYF. The CDR3 DNA is TGCGCCAGCAGCTTCCTCGGACAGGGTCGAGGAAACACCATATATTTT.

The rearrangement joins TRBV2 to TRBJ1-5; D remains unclear. Per germline, CDR1 SNHLY and CDR2 FYNNEI. This CDR3 has 14 residues. The V end lost 7 bases, the J end lost 4 bases, and 14 bases lay between the germline ends. CDR3 sequence: CASTPDRGNQPQHF. In nucleotides, the CDR3 is TGTGCCAGCACGCCGGACCGGGGTAATCAGCCCCAGCATTTT.

The V and J genes are TRBV6-6 and TRBJ1-3, with D hard to call. The CDR3 contains 13 residues. The V end was cut by 2 bases, the J end by 4 bases, with 6 bases between. Per the germline V gene, CDR1 is MNHNY and CDR2 is SVGAGI (reference sequence). CDR3 nucleotide sequence: TGTGCCAGCAGTTACCCGCCGGGAAACACCATATATTTT. It codes for CASSYPPGNTIYF.

The V call is TRBV6-1, the J call TRBJ1-2; D remains unclear. Trimming took off 4 bases at V and 8 bases at J, with 11 bases between the two ends. Per germline, CDR1 MNHNS and CDR2 SASEGT. The CDR3 extends over 12 amino acids. The CDR3 DNA sequence: TGTGCCAGCAGTGGAAACAGCTTCGGCTACACCTTC. The encoded protein is CASSGNSFGYTF.

This clone came up a few times. This chain joins TRBV19 and TRBJ1-1; unclear D gene. The CDR3 totals 14 residues. Trimming shortened V by 2 bases and J by 7 bases, and 14 bases separated the two germline ends. Looked up from germline, CDR1 is LNHDA and CDR2 is SQIVND (reference sequence). This CDR3 reads CASSIRRGVIEAFF. In DNA form, the CDR3 reads TGTGCCAGTAGTATAAGGCGCGGGGTCATTGAAGCTTTCTTT.